What follows are 28 T cell receptor beta chains derived from one specimen sequenced in a study of human T cells and chemical hapten exposure. TCRdb itself ran the RACE reads through MiXCR, one entry per CDR3 protein. The sample lists 27,000 or so distinct CDR3 sequences, 5.8% occurring once. The sample's time point: patch test 3, about 24 weeks after DPC sensitization. The sample's treatment: therapeutic diphenylcyclopropenone sensitization with weekly scalp DPC. This specimen consisted of whole blood, obtained in connection with sensitization to the hapten diphenylcyclopropenone (DPC). These receptors originate from a man aged 25-45 years with alopecia areata. Some clones in this sample may be carry-over from other donors' samples.

This clonotype was seen at least ten times. This chain connects TRBV12-3 or TRBV12-4 to TRBJ2-5; D remains ambiguous. This CDR3 comprises 13 residues. Trimming took 10 bases from V and 3 from J, leaving 15 bases between them. The CDR3 reads CATSGPSKETQYF. The CDR3 DNA reads as TGTGCCACATCGGGCCCATCGAAAGAGACCCAGTACTTC.

This clonotype was seen many times. CDR3 region: CASSLAGGGAGTDTQYF. The CDR3 nucleotides are TGTGCCAGCAGCTTAGCGGGGGGAGGGGCAGGCACAGATACGCAGTATTTT. This rearrangement joins TRBV7-2 to TRBJ2-3; 7 bases are a match to TRBD2. In germline, CDR1 is SGHTA, CDR2 FQGNSA. There are 17 residues in the CDR3. Trimming took 0 bases from V and 1 from J; bases not matched to a gene: 7.

At least ten counts were recorded for this clonotype. The chain is built from TRBV29-1 and TRBJ1-2; D is perhaps TRBD1 (5 bases). This CDR3 has 13 residues. Between the trimmed V and J ends, which lost 6 bases and 0 bases, there was a span of 11 bases. CDR1 is SQVTM and CDR2 is ANQGSEA in the germline V gene. CDR3 protein: CSVGRVSNYGYTF. In DNA, the CDR3 is TGCAGCGTGGGCAGGGTTTCTAACTATGGCTACACCTTC.

This clonotype has a count of ten or more. J is TRBJ2-1 and V is TRBV29-1; weak D call: TRBD2 (6 bases). The V gene lost 5 bases and the J gene lost 2 bases, with 13 bases spanning the gap. Germline values: CDR1 SQVTM, CDR2 ANQGSEA. The CDR3 runs 14 residues. CDR3 in DNA: TGCAGCGTTCTAGGTGGGGGGACCTACAATGAGCAGTTCTTC. It codes for CSVLGGGTYNEQFF.

This clonotype was observed many times. This chain joins TRBV3-1 and TRBJ2-1; 8 bases fit TRBD2. This CDR3 spans 12 amino acids. V lost 4 bases and J lost 10; bases outside the gene matches: 3. The germline V gene encodes CDR1 LGHDT and CDR2 YNNKEL (reference sequence). As DNA, the CDR3 is TGTGCCAGCAGCCCTAGCGGGCCGGAGCAGTTCTTC. Amino acid sequence: CASSPSGPEQFF.

This clonotype has a count of ten or more. This sequence joins TRBV7-9 and TRBJ1-3; D is uncertain. V was cut by 1 base and J by 2 bases, with 9 bases left in between. Germline CDR1 SEHNR, CDR2 FQNEAQ (reference sequence). The CDR3 covers 15 residues. CDR3 in DNA: TGTGCCAGCAGCTTAGAGGACCGGCCTGGAAACACCATATATTTT. This codes for CASSLEDRPGNTIYF. The variable domain in full, completed from reference TRBV7-9 and TRBJ1-3, reads DTGVSQNPRHKITKRGQNVTFRCDPISEHNRLYWYRQTLGQGPEFLTYFQNEAQLEKSRLLSDRFSAERPKGSFSTLEIQRTEQGDSAMYLCASSLEDRPGNTIYFGEGSWLTVV.

Ten or more counts support this clonotype. The rearrangement uses TRBV20-1 and TRBJ2-5; TRBD2 agrees at 14 bases. The CDR3 totals 17 residues. V shed 2 bases and J 5 bases; nucleotides not matched to a gene: 10. Looked up from germline, CDR1 is DFQATT and CDR2 is SNEGSKA (reference sequence). The CDR3 spells CSARRPGTSGRSETQYF. CDR3 nucleotide sequence: TGCAGTGCTAGACGTCCCGGGACTAGCGGGAGATCGGAGACCCAGTACTTC.

V and J are TRBV7-8 and TRBJ2-3; the D gene could be TRBD1 or TRBD2 (5 bases each). Germline V lookup: CDR1 SGHVS, CDR2 FQNEAQ. The CDR3 runs to 16 residues. Trimming removed 3 bases at V and 6 bases at J, with 19 bases between. As DNA, the CDR3 is TGTGCCAGCAGCTTTTTCGCCCCCGCCGGGACCGATACGCAGTATTTT. It encodes CASSFFAPAGTDTQYF.

By proportion, this clonotype is medium-sized. The rearrangement uses TRBV9 and TRBJ2-1, with TRBD1 as a possible D gene (5 bases). V lost 4 bases and J lost 2, with 13 bases in between. CDR3 length equals 15 residues. Germline CDR1 and CDR2: SGDLS and YYNGEE. The CDR3 spells CASSPQGTTYNEQFF. DNA for the CDR3: TGTGCCAGCAGCCCCCAGGGAACTACCTACAATGAGCAGTTCTTC.

Many counts were recorded for this clonotype. V and J are TRBV20-1 and TRBJ2-3; D unresolved. Trimming stripped 0 bases from V and 2 bases from J, with 12 bases between. The CDR3 sequence is 15 residues long. Germline V gene sequence: CDR1 DFQATT, CDR2 SNEGSKA (reference sequence). The CDR3 spells CSARDGQSITDTQYF. Written as DNA, the CDR3 is TGCAGTGCTAGAGATGGGCAGAGCATCACAGATACGCAGTATTTT.

In its sample, this clonotype was seen many times. The chain carries TRBV20-1 and TRBJ1-2; tentatively, D is TRBD1 (6 bases). Germline loops: CDR1 DFQATT, CDR2 SNEGSKA (reference sequence). Trimming pared 6 bases from V and 0 bases from J, leaving 14 bases between. CDR3 length equals 14 residues. The CDR3 bases are TGCAGTGCCACACGGACAGAAGCTAACTATGGCTACACCTTC. It encodes CSATRTEANYGYTF.

This clonotype appeared many times. The chain is built from TRBV6-1 and TRBJ2-1; maybe TRBD2 (6 bases). V was cut by 8 bases and J by 8 bases, with 16 bases left in between. Germline V gene data show CDR1 as MNHNS and CDR2 as SASEGT. The CDR3 is made up of 13 amino acids. The CDR3 DNA is TGTGCCAGCTGCCGGTCGGGGGTCGATGAGCAGTTCTTC. Translated, it gives CASCRSGVDEQFF.

In its sample, this clonotype was seen many times. The gene calls are TRBV11-2 and TRBJ2-1; D ambiguous. Germline V lookup: CDR1 SGHAT, CDR2 FQNNGV. This CDR3 is built from 13 residues. V gave up 0 bases and J gave up 4 bases, with 4 bases separating them. This CDR3 reads CASSLDYYNEQFF. DNA for the CDR3: TGTGCCAGCAGCTTAGACTATTACAATGAGCAGTTCTTC.

This clonotype was counted at least ten times. The V call is TRBV20-1, the J call TRBJ1-3; 8 bases agree with TRBD1. Germline CDR1 and CDR2: DFQATT and SNEGSKA (reference sequence). The CDR3 runs 14 residues. V lost 2 bases to trimming and J lost 4 bases; unmatched junction nucleotides: 4. The CDR3 bases are TGCAGTGCTAGACCCGGGACAGGCGGAAACACCATATATTTT. It encodes CSARPGTGGNTIYF.

This clonotype occurred many times. The J gene is TRBJ2-3, the V gene TRBV21-1; the listed D gene, TRBD2, was not tested against the DNA. TRBV21-1 is termed a pseudogene. The CDR3 runs 20 residues. CDR3 coding DNA: TGTGCCAGCAGCAAATTTGGCGCTAGCGGGAGAAAAATTCACACAGATACGCAGTATTTT. This codes for CASSKFGASGRKIHTDTQYF.

This clonotype was seen a handful of times. This sequence joins TRBV7-2 and TRBJ1-6, with 9 bases fitting TRBD1. Germline V gene sequence: CDR1 SGHTA, CDR2 FQGNSA. J was trimmed by 9 bases and V by 4 bases; bases with no gene match: 7. The CDR3 sequence is 15 residues long. In DNA form, the CDR3 reads TGTGCCAGCAGCTCCTTCGGGACAGGGACTTCACCCCTCCACTTT. Translated, it gives CASSSFGTGTSPLHF.

This clonotype occurred many times. The rearrangement joins TRBV7-6 to TRBJ1-3; D is perhaps TRBD1 (5 bases). CDR3 length: 16 residues. V was pared by 5 bases and J by 2 bases, with 16 bases between. Per germline, CDR1 SGHVS and CDR2 FNYEAQ. As DNA, the CDR3 is TGTGCCAGCAGCCGGAGGGACGTTGGCGCTGGAAACACCATATATTTT. Translated, it gives CASSRRDVGAGNTIYF.

This clonotype was picked up many times. The V call is TRBV7-2, the J call TRBJ2-1, with 9 bases aligning to TRBD2. The CDR3 totals 15 residues. The trim removed 0 bases at V and 4 bases at J, leaving 1 base unmatched. Germline CDR1 is SGHTA and CDR2 is FQGNSA. The CDR3: CASSLAGLAYNEQFF. CDR3 bases: TGTGCCAGCAGCTTAGCGGGACTAGCTTACAATGAGCAGTTCTTC.

V usage is TRBV4-1 and J usage is TRBJ2-1; possible D gene TRBD1, 6 bases. In germline, CDR1 is MGHRA, CDR2 YSYEKL. Trimming removed 3 bases from V and 5 bases from J, with 11 bases in between. The CDR3 totals 14 residues. In nucleotides, the CDR3 is TGCGCCAGCAGCCACCCGACAGGTAACAATGAGCAGTTCTTC. Translating it yields CASSHPTGNNEQFF.

Many counts were recorded for this clonotype. The chain is built from TRBV19 and TRBJ1-5; 8 nucleotides agree with TRBD1. CDR3 length: 16 residues. Germline assignment: CDR1 LNHDA and CDR2 SQIVND (reference sequence). V was clipped by 7 bases and J by 2 bases; unmatched bases: 10. For the CDR3, the DNA is TGTGCCAGTAAACCTTCAAGGGGACAGGGCAATCAGCCCCAGCATTTT. Residues: CASKPSRGQGNQPQHF. The full variable domain, with the rest looked up from reference TRBV19 and TRBJ1-5, is DGGITQSPKYLFRKEGQNVTLSCEQNLNHDAMYWYRQDPGQGLRLIYYSQIVNDFQKGDIAEGYSVSREKKESFPLTVTSAQKNPTAFYLCASKPSRGQGNQPQHFGDGTRLSIL.

This clonotype is labeled medium-sized. The genes are TRBV27 and TRBJ1-5; D possibly corresponds to TRBD1 (5 bases). V lost 5 bases and J lost 2, with 22 bases in between. The CDR3 covers 18 residues. Germline values: CDR1 MNHEY, CDR2 SMNVEV (reference sequence). For the CDR3, the DNA is TGTGCCAGCAGTCCCGGGACTGGAGGCTCTATTGGCAATCAGCCCCAGCATTTT. This codes for CASSPGTGGSIGNQPQHF.

The chain employs TRBV7-9 and TRBJ1-1; D call uncertain. The CDR3 spans 13 residues. Germline CDR1 SEHNR, CDR2 FQNEAQ (reference sequence). Trimming shortened V by 2 bases and J by 6 bases, and 10 bases separated the two germline ends. CDR3 in DNA: TGTGCCAGCAGCTTACAATCCTCCGCTGAAGCTTTCTTT. It is translated as CASSLQSSAEAFF.

This clonotype was seen at least ten times. The genes are TRBV12-3 or TRBV12-4 and TRBJ1-6, with D unresolved. The length of the CDR3 is 15 residues. Trimming took 2 bases from V and 0 from J, leaving 5 bases between them. CDR3 sequence (DNA): TGTGCCAGCAGTTTAAATCCCTCCTATAATTCACCCCTCCACTTT. Translating gives CASSLNPSYNSPLHF.

This clonotype was detected ten times or more. The gene calls are TRBV18 and TRBJ2-1, with TRBD2 matching over 12 bases. Losses at the gene ends were 3 bases for V and 7 bases for J; bases not matched to a gene: 7. This CDR3 comprises 16 residues. Per the germline V gene, CDR1 is KGHSH and CDR2 is LQKENI. CDR3 DNA sequence: TGTGCCAGCTCACCGCTCCCGACTAGCGGGAGTAATGAGCAGTTCTTC. The encoded protein is CASSPLPTSGSNEQFF.

This clonotype was recorded at least ten times. The rearrangement links TRBV27 to TRBJ2-1; no definite D call. V dropped 8 bases and J dropped 8 bases, with 10 bases sitting between them. This CDR3 is built from 11 residues. The germline V gene has CDR1 MNHEY and CDR2 SMNVEV (reference sequence). In nucleotides, the CDR3 is TGTGCCAGCCGCAAGGGCGATGAGCAGTTCTTC. Protein sequence: CASRKGDEQFF.

There are many counts of this clonotype. This chain joins TRBV7-2 and TRBJ1-1; no clear D gene. In germline, CDR1 is SGHTA, CDR2 FQGNSA. The CDR3 length is 15 residues. V was trimmed by 5 bases and J by 0 bases, leaving 13 bases between them. For the CDR3, the DNA is TGTGCCAGCAGCGCAGGACGTCTTATGAACACTGAAGCTTTCTTT. It specifies CASSAGRLMNTEAFF.

This clonotype showed up just a few times. J is TRBJ2-3 and V is TRBV24-1; weak D call: TRBD2 (7 bases). Between the trimmed V and J ends, which lost 5 bases and 1 base, there was a span of 15 bases. Germline lookup yields CDR1 KGHDR and CDR2 SFDVKD. The CDR3 has 16 residues. The CDR3 DNA reads TGTGCCACCAGTGGGCGGGGGCTCAGCGGCACAGATACGCAGTATTTT. It is translated as CATSGRGLSGTDTQYF.

This clonotype was detected only a few times. This chain uses TRBV27 with TRBJ2-1, with D possibly being TRBD1 (5 bases). CDR1 MNHEY and CDR2 SMNVEV come from the germline V gene (reference sequence). The V end was cut by 6 bases, the J end by 6 bases, with 18 bases between. This CDR3 region has 15 residues. CDR3 sequence (DNA): TGTGCCAGCAGGAATAGACAGAGCCCCCTCAATGAGCAGTTCTTC. It specifies CASRNRQSPLNEQFF.